This T cell receptor beta chain was documented in a study of blood T cells in healthy people across ages. Primed by a sample-barcoded 5' primer and a J-beta primer mix, a second PCR proceeded for 7 to 11 cycles. TCRdb re-analysed the 5' RACE reads in MiXCR, keeping a single row per CDR3 protein. The sample contains 650,000 to 800,000 distinct CDR3 sequences, 44% of which appear only once. General study points: As naive T cell percentage varied, TCR beta diversity correlated strongly with it.

As regards this clonotype: The antigen is unknown.

Every participating donor contributed 7.5 to 10 milliliters of peripheral blood through a draw. The receptor comes from a man aged 55-75 years in good health. The sample taken for sequencing was blood.

This CDR3 reads CASSREGTDTQYF. DNA of the CDR3: TGTGCCAGCAGCCGAGAGGGCACAGATACGCAGTATTTT. The rearrangement links TRBV6-6 to TRBJ2-3; D ambiguous. This CDR3 is 13 amino acids long. Trimming took off 6 bases at V and 1 base at J, with 8 bases between the two ends. Germline V gives CDR1 MNHNY, CDR2 SVGAGI (reference sequence).